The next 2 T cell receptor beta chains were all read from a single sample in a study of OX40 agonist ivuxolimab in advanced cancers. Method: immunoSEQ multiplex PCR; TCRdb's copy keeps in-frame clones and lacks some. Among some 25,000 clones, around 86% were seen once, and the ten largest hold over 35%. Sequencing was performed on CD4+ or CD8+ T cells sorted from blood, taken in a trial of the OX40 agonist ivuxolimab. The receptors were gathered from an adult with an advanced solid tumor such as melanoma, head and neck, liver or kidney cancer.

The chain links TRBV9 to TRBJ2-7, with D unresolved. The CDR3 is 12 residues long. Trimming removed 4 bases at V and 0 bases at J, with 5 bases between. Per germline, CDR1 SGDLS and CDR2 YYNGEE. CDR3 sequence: CASSLHSYEQYF. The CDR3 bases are TGTGCCAGCAGCCTCCACTCCTACGAGCAGTACTTC. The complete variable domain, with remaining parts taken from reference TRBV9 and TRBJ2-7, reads DSGVTQTPKHLITATGQRVTLRCSPRSGDLSVYWYQQSLDQGLQFLIQYYNGEERAKGNILERFSAQQFPDLHSELNLSSLELGDSALYFCASSLHSYEQYFGPGTRLTVT.

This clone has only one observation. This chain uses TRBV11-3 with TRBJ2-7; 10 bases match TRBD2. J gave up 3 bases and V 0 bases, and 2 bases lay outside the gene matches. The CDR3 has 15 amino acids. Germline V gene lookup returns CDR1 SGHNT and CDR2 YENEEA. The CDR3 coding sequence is TGTGCCAGCAGCTTAGAGGCTAGCGGGAGCTACGAGCAGTACTTC. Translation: CASSLEASGSYEQYF.